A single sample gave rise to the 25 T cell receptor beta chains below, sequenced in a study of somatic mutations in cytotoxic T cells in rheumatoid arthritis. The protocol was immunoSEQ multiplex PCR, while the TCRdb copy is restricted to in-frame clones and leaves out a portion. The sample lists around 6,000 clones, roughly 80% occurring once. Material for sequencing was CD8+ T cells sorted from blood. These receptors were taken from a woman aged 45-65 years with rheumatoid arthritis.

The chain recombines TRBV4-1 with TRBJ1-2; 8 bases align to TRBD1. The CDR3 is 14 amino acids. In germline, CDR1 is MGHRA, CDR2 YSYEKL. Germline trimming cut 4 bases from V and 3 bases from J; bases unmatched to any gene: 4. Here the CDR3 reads CASSLGQGDYGYTF. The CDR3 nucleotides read TGCGCCAGCAGCCTTGGACAGGGTGACTATGGCTACACCTTC.

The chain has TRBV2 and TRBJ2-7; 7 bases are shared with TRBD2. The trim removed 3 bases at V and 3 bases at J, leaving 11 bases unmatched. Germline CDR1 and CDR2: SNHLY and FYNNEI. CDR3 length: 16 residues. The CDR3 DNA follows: TGTGCCAGCAGTGATCCGGCTAGCGGAGAATTCTACGAGCAGTACTTC. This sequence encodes CASSDPASGEFYEQYF.

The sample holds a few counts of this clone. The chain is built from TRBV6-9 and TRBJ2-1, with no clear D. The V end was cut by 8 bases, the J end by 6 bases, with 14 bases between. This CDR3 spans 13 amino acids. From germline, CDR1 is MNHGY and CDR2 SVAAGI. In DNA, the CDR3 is TGTGCCAGCGGTTTAGTCGCTCTCAATGAGCAGTTCTTC. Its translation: CASGLVALNEQFF.

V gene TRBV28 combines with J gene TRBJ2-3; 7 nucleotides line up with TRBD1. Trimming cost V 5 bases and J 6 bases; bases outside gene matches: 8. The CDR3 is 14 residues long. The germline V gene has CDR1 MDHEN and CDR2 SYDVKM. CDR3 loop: CASSITGAGDTQYF. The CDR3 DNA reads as TGTGCCAGCAGTATTACAGGGGCCGGCGATACGCAGTATTTT.

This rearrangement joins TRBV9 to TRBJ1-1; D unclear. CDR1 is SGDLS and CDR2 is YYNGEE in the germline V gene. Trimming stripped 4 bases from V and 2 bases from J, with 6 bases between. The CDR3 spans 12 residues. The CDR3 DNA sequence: TGTGCCAGCAGCTCTAGCAACACTGAAGCTTTCTTT. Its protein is CASSSSNTEAFF.

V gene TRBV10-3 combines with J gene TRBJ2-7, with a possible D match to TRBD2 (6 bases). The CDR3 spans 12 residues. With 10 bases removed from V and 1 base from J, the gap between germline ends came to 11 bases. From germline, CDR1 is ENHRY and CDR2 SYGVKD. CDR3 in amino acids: CANRGDSYEQYF. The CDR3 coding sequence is TGTGCCAATCGCGGGGATTCCTACGAGCAGTACTTC.

The CDR3 DNA sequence: TGTGCCAGCAGTGACACCCTAGCGGGACCAGATACGCAGTATTTT. This codes for CASSDTLAGPDTQYF. V is TRBV6-4 and J is TRBJ2-3; 9 nucleotides align to TRBD2. In germline, CDR1 is MRHNA, CDR2 SNTAGT. J was trimmed by 4 bases and V by 2 bases; bases with no gene match: 4. The CDR3 length is 15 residues.

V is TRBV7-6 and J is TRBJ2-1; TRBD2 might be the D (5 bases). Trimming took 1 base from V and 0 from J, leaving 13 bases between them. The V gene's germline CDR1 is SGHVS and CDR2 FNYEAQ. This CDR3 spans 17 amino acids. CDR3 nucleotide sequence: TGTGCCAGCAGCTTAGTTAGCCTAGACTACTCCTACAATGAGCAGTTCTTC. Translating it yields CASSLVSLDYSYNEQFF.

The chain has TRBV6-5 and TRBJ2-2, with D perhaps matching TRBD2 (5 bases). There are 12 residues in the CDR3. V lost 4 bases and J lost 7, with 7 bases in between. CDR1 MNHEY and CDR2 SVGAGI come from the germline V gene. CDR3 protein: CASSSAGGELFF. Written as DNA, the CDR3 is TGTGCCAGCAGTTCCGCGGGCGGGGAGCTGTTTTTT.

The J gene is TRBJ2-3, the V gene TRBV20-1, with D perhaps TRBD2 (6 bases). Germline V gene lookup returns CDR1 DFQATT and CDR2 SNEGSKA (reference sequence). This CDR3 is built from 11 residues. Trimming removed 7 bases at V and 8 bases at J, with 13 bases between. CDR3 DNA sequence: TGCAGTGTTCAGTATAGCGGTACGCAGTATTTT. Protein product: CSVQYSGTQYF.

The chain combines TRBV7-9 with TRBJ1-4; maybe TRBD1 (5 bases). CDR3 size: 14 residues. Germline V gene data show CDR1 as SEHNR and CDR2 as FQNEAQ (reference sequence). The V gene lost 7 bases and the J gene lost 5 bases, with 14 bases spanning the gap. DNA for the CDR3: TGTGCCAGCATCGACACGGGGGGGAATGAAAAACTGTTTTTT. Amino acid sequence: CASIDTGGNEKLFF.

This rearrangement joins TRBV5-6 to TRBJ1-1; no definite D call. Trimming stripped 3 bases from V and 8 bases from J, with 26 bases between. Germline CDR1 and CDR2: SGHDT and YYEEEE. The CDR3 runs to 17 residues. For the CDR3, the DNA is TGTGCCAGCAGCTCTAGGGAACGGGGTCGTTTTCTCTCCGAAGCTTTCTTT. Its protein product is CASSSRERGRFLSEAFF.

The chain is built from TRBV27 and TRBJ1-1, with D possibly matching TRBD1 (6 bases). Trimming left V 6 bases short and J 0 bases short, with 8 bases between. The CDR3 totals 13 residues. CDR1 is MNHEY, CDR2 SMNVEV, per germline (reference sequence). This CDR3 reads CASRTGLNTEAFF. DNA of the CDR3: TGTGCCAGCAGGACAGGACTGAACACTGAAGCTTTCTTT.

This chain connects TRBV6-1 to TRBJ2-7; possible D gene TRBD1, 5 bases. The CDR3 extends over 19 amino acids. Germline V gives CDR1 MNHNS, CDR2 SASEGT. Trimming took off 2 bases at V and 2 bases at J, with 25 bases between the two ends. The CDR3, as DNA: TGTGCCAGCAGTGAATCAGGACAAGATTACTCAGGTATTGCCTACGAGCAGTACTTC. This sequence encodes CASSESGQDYSGIAYEQYF.

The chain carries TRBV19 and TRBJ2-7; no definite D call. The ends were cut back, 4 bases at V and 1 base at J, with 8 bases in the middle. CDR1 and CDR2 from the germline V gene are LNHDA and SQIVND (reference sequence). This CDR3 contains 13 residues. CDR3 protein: CASSSALSYEQYF. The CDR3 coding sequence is TGTGCCAGTAGTAGCGCGCTTTCCTACGAGCAGTACTTC.

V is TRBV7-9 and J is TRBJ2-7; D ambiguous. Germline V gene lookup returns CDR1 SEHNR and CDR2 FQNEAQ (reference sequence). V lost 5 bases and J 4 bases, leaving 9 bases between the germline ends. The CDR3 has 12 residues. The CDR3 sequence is CASSPGLYEQYF. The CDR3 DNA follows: TGTGCCAGCAGCCCGGGTCTGTACGAGCAGTACTTC.

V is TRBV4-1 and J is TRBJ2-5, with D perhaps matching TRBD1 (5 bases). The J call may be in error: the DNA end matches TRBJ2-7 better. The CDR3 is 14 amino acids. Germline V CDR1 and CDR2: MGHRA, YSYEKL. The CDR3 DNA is TGCGCCAGCAGCCCGAAACAGGATCCCTACGAGCAGTACTTC. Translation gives CASSPKQDPYEQYF.

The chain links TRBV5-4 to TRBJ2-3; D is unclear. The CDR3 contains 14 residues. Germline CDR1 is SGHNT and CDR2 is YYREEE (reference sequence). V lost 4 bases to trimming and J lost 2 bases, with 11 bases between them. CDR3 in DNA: TGTGCCAGCAGCCGTGAGGCCGACACAGATACGCAGTATTTT. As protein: CASSREADTDTQYF.

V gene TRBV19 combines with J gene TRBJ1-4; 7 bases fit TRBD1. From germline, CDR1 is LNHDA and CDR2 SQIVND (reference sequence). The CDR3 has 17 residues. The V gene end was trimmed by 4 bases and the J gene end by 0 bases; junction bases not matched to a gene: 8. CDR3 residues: CASSKQGNYATNEKLFF. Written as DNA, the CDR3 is TGTGCCAGTAGTAAACAGGGGAACTATGCAACTAATGAAAAACTGTTTTTT.

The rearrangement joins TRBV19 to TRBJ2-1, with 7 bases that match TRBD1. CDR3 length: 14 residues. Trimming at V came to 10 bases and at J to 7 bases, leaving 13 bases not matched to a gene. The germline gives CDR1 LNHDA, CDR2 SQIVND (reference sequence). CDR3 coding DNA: TGTGCCACCTCCGAGACAGGGTCGGTAAATGAGCAGTTCTTC. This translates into CATSETGSVNEQFF.

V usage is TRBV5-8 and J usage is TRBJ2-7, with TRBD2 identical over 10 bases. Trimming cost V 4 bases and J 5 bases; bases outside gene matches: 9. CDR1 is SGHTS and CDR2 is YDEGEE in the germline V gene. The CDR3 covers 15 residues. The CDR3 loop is CASSPGASGSNEQYF. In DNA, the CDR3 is TGTGCCAGCAGCCCCGGAGCTAGCGGGAGCAACGAGCAGTACTTC. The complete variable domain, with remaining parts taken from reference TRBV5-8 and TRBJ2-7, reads EAGVTQSPTHLIKTRGQQATLRCSPISGHTSVYWYQQALGLGLQFLLWYDEGEERNRGNFPPRFSGRQFPNYSSELNVNALELEDSALYLCASSPGASGSNEQYFGPGTRLTVT.

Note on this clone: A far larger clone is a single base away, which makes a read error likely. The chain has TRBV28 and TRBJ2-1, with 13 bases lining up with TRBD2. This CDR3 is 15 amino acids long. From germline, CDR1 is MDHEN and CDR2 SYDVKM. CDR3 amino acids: CTSYETSGGDNEQFF. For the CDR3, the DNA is TGTACCAGCTACGAAACTAGCGGGGGGGACAATGAGCAGTTCTTC.

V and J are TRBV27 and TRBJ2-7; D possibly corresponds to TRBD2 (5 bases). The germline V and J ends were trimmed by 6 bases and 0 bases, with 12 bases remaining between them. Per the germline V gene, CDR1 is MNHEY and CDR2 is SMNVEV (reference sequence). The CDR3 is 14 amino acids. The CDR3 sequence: CASRDFPSSYEQYF. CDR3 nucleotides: TGTGCCAGCAGGGACTTCCCGAGCTCCTACGAGCAGTACTTC.

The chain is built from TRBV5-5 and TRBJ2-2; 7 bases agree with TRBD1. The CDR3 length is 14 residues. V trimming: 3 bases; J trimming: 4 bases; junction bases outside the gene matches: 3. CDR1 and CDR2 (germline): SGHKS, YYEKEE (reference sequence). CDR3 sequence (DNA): TGTGCCAGCAGCTCAGAGGGGGCCACCGGGGAGCTGTTTTTT. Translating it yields CASSSEGATGELFF. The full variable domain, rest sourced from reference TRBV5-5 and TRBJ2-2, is DAGVTQSPTHLIKTRGQQVTLRCSPISGHKSVSWYQQVLGQGPQFIFQYYEKEERGRGNFPDRFSARQFPNYSSELNVNALLLGDSALYLCASSSEGATGELFFGEGSRLTVL.

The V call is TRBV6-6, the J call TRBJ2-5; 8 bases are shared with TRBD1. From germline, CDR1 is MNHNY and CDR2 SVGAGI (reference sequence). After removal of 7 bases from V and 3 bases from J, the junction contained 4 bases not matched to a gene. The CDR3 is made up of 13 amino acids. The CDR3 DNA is TGTGCCAGCATATCAGGGGGCGAAGAGACCCAGTACTTC. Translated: CASISGGEETQYF.